What follows describes a single T cell receptor beta chain. The antigen is not known. From germline, CDR1 is SNHLY and CDR2 FYNNEI. V lost 1 base, J lost 11 bases, and 6 bases stayed unmatched. The CDR3 extends over 15 amino acids. This entry comes from a study of cytomegalovirus exposure and HLA in healthy donors. Regarding the study as a whole: As was reported, the classifier diagnosed cytomegalovirus status with high specificity and sensitivity.

It was with 60 Vbeta and 13 Jbeta primers that the PCR ran. Produced via immunoSEQ multiplex PCR; TCRdb's table is partial and in-frame only. The sample holds 100,000 to 150,000 clones, roughly four fifths seen once. The receptor's source is a woman between 50 and 59 years old in good health and CMV-seronegative. V is TRBV2 and J is TRBJ2-1, with 12 bases lining up with TRBD2. Sequencing was performed on PBMCs. The CDR3 sequence is CASSEVASGGVKQFF. CDR3 nucleotide sequence: TGTGCCAGCAGTGAAGTGGCTAGCGGGGGGGTAAAGCAGTTCTTC. Full variable domain (outside the CDR3, taken from reference TRBV2 and TRBJ2-1): EPEVTQTPSHQVTQMGQEVILRCVPISNHLYFYWYRQILGQKVEFLVSFYNNEISEKSEIFDDQFSVERPDGSNFTLKIRSTKLEDSAMYFCASSEVASGGVKQFFGPGTRLTVL.